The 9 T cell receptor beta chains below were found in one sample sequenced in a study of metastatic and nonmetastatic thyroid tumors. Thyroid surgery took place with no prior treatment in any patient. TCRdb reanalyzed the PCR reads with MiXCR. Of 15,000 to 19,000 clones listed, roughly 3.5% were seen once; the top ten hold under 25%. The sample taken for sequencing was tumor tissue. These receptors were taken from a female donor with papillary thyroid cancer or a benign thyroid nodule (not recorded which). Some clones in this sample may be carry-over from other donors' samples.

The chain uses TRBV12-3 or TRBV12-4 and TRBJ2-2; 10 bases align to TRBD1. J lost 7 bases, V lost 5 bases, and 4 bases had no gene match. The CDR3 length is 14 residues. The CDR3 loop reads CASSRDRGGGELFF. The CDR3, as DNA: TGTGCCAGCAGTAGGGACAGGGGAGGCGGGGAGCTGTTTTTT.

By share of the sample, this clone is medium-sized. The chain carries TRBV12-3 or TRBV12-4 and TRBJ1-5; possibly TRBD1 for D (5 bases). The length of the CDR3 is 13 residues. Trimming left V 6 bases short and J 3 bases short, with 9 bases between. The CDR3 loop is CASSSGTNQPQHF. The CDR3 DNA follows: TGTGCCAGCAGCTCCGGGACCAATCAGCCCCAGCATTTT.

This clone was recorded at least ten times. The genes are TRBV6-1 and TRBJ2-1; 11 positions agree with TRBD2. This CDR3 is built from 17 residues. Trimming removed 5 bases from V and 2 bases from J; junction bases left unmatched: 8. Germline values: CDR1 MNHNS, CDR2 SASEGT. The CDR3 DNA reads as TGTGCCAGCAGTTCCCTAGCACTAGCGGGAGCCTACAATGAGCAGTTCTTC. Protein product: CASSSLALAGAYNEQFF.

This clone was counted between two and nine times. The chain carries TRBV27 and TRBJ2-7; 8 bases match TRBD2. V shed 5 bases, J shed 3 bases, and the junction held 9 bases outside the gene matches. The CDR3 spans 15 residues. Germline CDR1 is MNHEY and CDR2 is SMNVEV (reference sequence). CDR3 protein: CASSPSLAAFYEQYF. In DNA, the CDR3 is TGTGCCAGCAGTCCATCACTAGCGGCCTTCTACGAGCAGTACTTC.

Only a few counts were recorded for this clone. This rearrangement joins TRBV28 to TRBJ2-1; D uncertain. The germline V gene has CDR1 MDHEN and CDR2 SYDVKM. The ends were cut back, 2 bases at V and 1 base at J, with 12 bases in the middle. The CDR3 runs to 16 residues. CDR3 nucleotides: TGTGCCAGCAGTTTAATCGTCTCGCGGTCCTACAATGAGCAGTTCTTC. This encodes CASSLIVSRSYNEQFF.

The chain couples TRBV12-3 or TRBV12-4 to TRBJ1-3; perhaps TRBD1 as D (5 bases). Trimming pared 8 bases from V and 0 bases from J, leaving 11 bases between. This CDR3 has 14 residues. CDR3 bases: TGTGCCAGCGGGACGTACAGCTCTGGAAACACCATATATTTT. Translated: CASGTYSSGNTIYF.

Here the CDR3 DNA reads TGTGCCAGCAGACGACCGATAGCGGGAGGGCGCGGCGGGGAGCTGTTTTTT. Translation: CASRRPIAGGRGGELFF. The chain combines TRBV28 with TRBJ2-2; 11 nucleotides align to TRBD2. Germline V lookup: CDR1 MDHEN, CDR2 SYDVKM. The V gene end was trimmed by 6 bases and the J gene end by 7 bases; junction bases not matched to a gene: 13. This CDR3 spans 17 amino acids.

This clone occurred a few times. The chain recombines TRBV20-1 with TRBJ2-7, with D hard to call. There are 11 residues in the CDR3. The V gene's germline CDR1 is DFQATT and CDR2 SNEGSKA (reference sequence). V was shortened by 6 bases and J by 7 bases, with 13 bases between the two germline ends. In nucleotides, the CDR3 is TGCAGTGCGGGGATGGCATATGAGCAGTACTTC. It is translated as CSAGMAYEQYF.

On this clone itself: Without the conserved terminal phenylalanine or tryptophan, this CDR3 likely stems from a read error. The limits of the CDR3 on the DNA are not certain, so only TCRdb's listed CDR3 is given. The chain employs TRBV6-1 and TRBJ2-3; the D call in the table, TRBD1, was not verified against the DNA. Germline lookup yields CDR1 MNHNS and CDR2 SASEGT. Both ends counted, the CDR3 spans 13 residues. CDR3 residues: CATQGGGGGGGGV.